Sequencing of this T cell receptor (beta chain) was carried out in a study of T-cell memory formation after mild COVID-19. The V end was cut by 2 bases, the J end by 4 bases, with 25 bases between. The CDR3 extends over 18 amino acids. Germline V gene lookup returns CDR1 DFQATT and CDR2 SNEGSKA (reference sequence). TCRdb re-called the 5' RACE reads with MiXCR, one entry per CDR3 protein. The sample contains nearly 110,000 distinct CDR3 sequences, approximately 15% of which appear only once. There are a few counts of this clonotype. Its target is unknown. Overall study findings and caveats: Confirmation was lacking for SARS-CoV-2 specificity of second-wave clones that peaked on day 37. Within pre-infection memory, some responding clones were found, suggesting cross-reactive memory joined. Shrinking CD4+ clones resided mostly in CM and EM, and CD8+ ones in EMRA.

The chain employs TRBV20-1 and TRBJ2-3; D remains unclear. The specimen sequenced was PBMCs or a T cell subset sorted from them (not recorded which). The sequence derives from a man aged 18-30 years who had mild COVID-19 (a few samples of this study predate the infection). Cell type and time point are not known. In DNA form, the CDR3 reads TGCAGTGCTAGAAACGGCCCGATCTTTGCCCCCTTGGCAGATACGCAGTATTTT. This sequence encodes CSARNGPIFAPLADTQYF.